The rows below give T cell receptor beta chains drawn from one sample of a study of blood T cell repertoires in COVID-19. Here immunoSEQ multiplex PCR was the method, and the copy in TCRdb shows in-frame clones only, minus some. The table shows roughly 45,000 clones, with approximately 80% occurring only once. The sample comprised peripheral blood. Every receptor here comes from an older woman with acute or convalescent COVID-19. The conserved cysteine and the conserved F or W are not part of the CDR3 here.

cdr3_aa: ASSQPGTGPNEQF
j_call: TRBJ2-1
cdr3_length: 13
v_call: TRBV14

cdr3_aa: ASSSTPGANVLT
j_call: TRBJ2-6
cdr3_length: 12
v_call: TRBV7-2

cdr3_aa: ASRLVRCGADGEGPNQPQH
j_call: TRBJ1-5
cdr3_length: 19
v_call: TRBV12-2

cdr3_aa: ASSLPLLAGGQNEQF
j_call: TRBJ2-1
cdr3_length: 15
v_call: TRBV7-2

cdr3_aa: ASSKEPGQSSNQPQH
j_call: TRBJ1-5
cdr3_length: 15
v_call: TRBV21-1

cdr3_aa: ASSYGTGKSPLH
j_call: TRBJ1-6
cdr3_length: 12
v_call: TRBV6-6

cdr3_aa: ASSEIRADTQY
j_call: TRBJ2-3
cdr3_length: 11
v_call: TRBV2

cdr3_aa: ASSHGEGDTQY
j_call: TRBJ2-3
cdr3_length: 11
v_call: TRBV3-1/TRBV3-2

cdr3_aa: ASFGLAGRNEQF
j_call: TRBJ2-1
cdr3_length: 12
v_call: TRBV5-1

cdr3_aa: ASITDTYNEQF
j_call: TRBJ2-1
cdr3_length: 11
v_call: TRBV6-5

cdr3_aa: ASGPGQEGNTIY
j_call: TRBJ1-3
cdr3_length: 12
v_call: TRBV12-5

cdr3_aa: ASSQDQVRSSTGELF
j_call: TRBJ2-2
cdr3_length: 15
v_call: TRBV4-2

cdr3_aa: ASSAGLAGGTLGSYNEQF
j_call: TRBJ2-1
cdr3_length: 18
v_call: TRBV2

cdr3_aa: ASSLQAGGHETQY
j_call: TRBJ2-5
cdr3_length: 13
v_call: TRBV7-2

cdr3_aa: ASSIEHSNSNQPQH
j_call: TRBJ1-5
cdr3_length: 14
v_call: TRBV19

cdr3_aa: ASSPGQNTDTQY
j_call: TRBJ2-3
cdr3_length: 12
v_call: TRBV4-1

cdr3_aa: ASSLMRQWQKLF
j_call: TRBJ1-4
cdr3_length: 12
v_call: TRBV28

cdr3_aa: ASRDRSSYEQY
j_call: TRBJ2-7
cdr3_length: 11
v_call: TRBV7-9

cdr3_aa: ASRSASGNTIY
j_call: TRBJ1-3
cdr3_length: 11
v_call: TRBV5-4

cdr3_aa: ASSFGGWTGELF
j_call: TRBJ2-2
cdr3_length: 12
v_call: TRBV27

cdr3_aa: AISDRRGNQANYGYT
j_call: TRBJ1-2
cdr3_length: 15
v_call: TRBV10-3

cdr3_aa: ASSLVPYNEQF
j_call: TRBJ2-1
cdr3_length: 11
v_call: TRBV12-3/TRBV12-4

cdr3_aa: ASSPSVWGQVDSPLH
j_call: TRBJ1-6
cdr3_length: 15
v_call: TRBV18

cdr3_aa: ASSIHRAGANVLT
j_call: TRBJ2-6
cdr3_length: 13
v_call: TRBV27

cdr3_aa: ASSESRGWAGELF
j_call: TRBJ2-2
cdr3_length: 13
v_call: TRBV2

cdr3_aa: ASSAGTSGKETQY
j_call: TRBJ2-5
cdr3_length: 13
v_call: TRBV7-9

cdr3_aa: ASRRTGSNQPQH
j_call: TRBJ1-5
cdr3_length: 12
v_call: TRBV19

cdr3_aa: ASSFRPGQDAYEQY
j_call: TRBJ2-7
cdr3_length: 14
v_call: TRBV7-9

cdr3_aa: ASSKEQPNEQF
j_call: TRBJ2-1
cdr3_length: 11
v_call: TRBV21-1

cdr3_aa: ASSQVWGRITDTQY
j_call: TRBJ2-3
cdr3_length: 14
v_call: TRBV14

cdr3_aa: ASSQESPGYGYT
j_call: TRBJ1-2
cdr3_length: 12
v_call: TRBV3-1/TRBV3-2

cdr3_aa: ASSPSVSSYNEQF
j_call: TRBJ2-1
cdr3_length: 13
v_call: TRBV5-4

cdr3_aa: ASSIPIGTGGNTIY
j_call: TRBJ1-3
cdr3_length: 14
v_call: TRBV19

cdr3_aa: AWSVLLPRHQNTEAF
j_call: TRBJ1-1
cdr3_length: 15
v_call: TRBV30

cdr3_aa: ASSQEWQGDQPQH
j_call: TRBJ1-5
cdr3_length: 13
v_call: TRBV4-3